The 18 T cell receptor beta chains below all came from one sample that was sequenced in a study of blood T cell repertoires in COVID-19. Sequenced by immunoSEQ multiplex PCR; TCRdb stores in-frame clones only, minus some. The sample shows fewer than 50,000 clones, just over 90% of them seen only once. The sequenced sample was peripheral blood. All receptors derive from a man over 45 with COVID-19, enrolled during active disease.

The CDR3 spells CASSDRVTEAFF. CDR3 DNA: TGCGCCAGCAGCGACAGGGTGACTGAAGCTTTCTTT. The genes are TRBV5-1 and TRBJ1-1, with TRBD1 matching over 7 bases. Germline values: CDR1 SGHRS, CDR2 YFSETQ. V trimming: 4 bases; J trimming: 5 bases; junction bases outside the gene matches: 2. This CDR3 has 12 amino acids.

V is TRBV27 and J is TRBJ2-7; 8 bases agree with TRBD1. The CDR3 consists of 14 residues. After removal of 6 bases from V and 5 bases from J, the junction contained 9 bases not matched to a gene. Germline V gene data show CDR1 as MNHEY and CDR2 as SMNVEV (reference sequence). In nucleotides, the CDR3 is TGTGCCAGCAGCCCTCTAGGACAGGGTCACGAGCAGTACTTC. It specifies CASSPLGQGHEQYF.

The chain joins TRBV18 to TRBJ1-2; tentatively, D is TRBD1 (5 bases). Germline assignment: CDR1 KGHSH and CDR2 LQKENI. The ends were cut back, 3 bases at V and 3 bases at J, with 14 bases in the middle. CDR3 length: 15 residues. CDR3 nucleotide sequence: TGTGCCAGCTCACCGATTTGGGACTTCGACTATGGCTACACCTTC. Amino acid sequence: CASSPIWDFDYGYTF.

The sample holds one count of this clone. This chain connects TRBV11-2 to TRBJ1-2, with a weak D call TRBD1 (5 bases). This CDR3 region has 14 residues. In germline, CDR1 is SGHAT, CDR2 FQNNGV. Trimming removed 5 bases at V and 4 bases at J, with 14 bases between. The CDR3 sequence is CASSPSGGFYGYTF. The DNA of the CDR3 is TGTGCCAGCAGCCCTAGTGGGGGGTTCTATGGCTACACCTTC.

This clone was recorded only once. This rearrangement joins TRBV7-9 to TRBJ2-1; D remains ambiguous. Germline assignment: CDR1 SEHNR and CDR2 FQNEAQ (reference sequence). CDR3 size: 11 residues. Trimming removed 2 bases from V and 6 bases from J, with 2 bases in between. The CDR3 sequence is CASSLLNEQFF. The CDR3 DNA is TGTGCCAGCAGCTTACTCAATGAGCAGTTCTTC. Supplemented by reference TRBV7-9 and TRBJ2-1, the full variable domain reads DTGVSQNPRHKITKRGQNVTFRCDPISEHNRLYWYRQTLGQGPEFLTYFQNEAQLEKSRLLSDRFSAERPKGSFSTLEIQRTEQGDSAMYLCASSLLNEQFFGPGTRLTVL.

This chain joins TRBV11-2 and TRBJ2-7; D is perhaps TRBD2 (6 bases). The CDR3 extends over 14 amino acids. The germline V gene has CDR1 SGHAT and CDR2 FQNNGV. The germline V and J ends were trimmed by 8 bases and 1 base, with 15 bases remaining between them. The CDR3 region is CASHPASESYEQYF. The CDR3 DNA sequence: TGTGCCAGCCACCCGGCTAGCGAGTCCTACGAGCAGTACTTC.

Only a few counts were recorded for this clone. This rearrangement joins TRBV6-6 to TRBJ2-1; tentatively, D is TRBD2 (6 bases). CDR3 length equals 14 residues. V dropped 5 bases and J dropped 4 bases, with 12 bases sitting between them. The germline V gene encodes CDR1 MNHNY and CDR2 SVGAGI (reference sequence). As DNA, the CDR3 is TGTGCCAGCAGTCAGAGGACTATTTACAATGAGCAGTTCTTC. This codes for CASSQRTIYNEQFF.

This rearrangement joins TRBV5-1 to TRBJ2-1; 7 nucleotides match TRBD2. V trimming: 3 bases; J trimming: 2 bases; junction bases outside the gene matches: 8. There are 16 residues in the CDR3. Germline CDR1 SGHRS, CDR2 YFSETQ. This chain's CDR3 is CASSSGLVNTYNEQFF. The CDR3 DNA follows: TGCGCCAGCAGCTCTGGACTAGTGAATACCTACAATGAGCAGTTCTTC.

Only one count was recorded for this clone. The chain has TRBV27 and TRBJ2-7, with a tentative D call TRBD2 (5 bases). Germline CDR1 MNHEY, CDR2 SMNVEV (reference sequence). Trimming cost V 6 bases and J 6 bases, with 15 bases left between them. The CDR3 covers 13 residues. CDR3 nucleotides: TGTGCCAGCAGGGAGGCAGGACGAGCCGAGCAGTACTTC. Encoded protein: CASREAGRAEQYF.

The chain links TRBV6-1 to TRBJ1-5; 8 positions agree with TRBD1. CDR1 is MNHNS, CDR2 SASEGT, per germline. This CDR3 contains 16 residues. Losses at the gene ends were 4 bases for V and 7 bases for J; bases not matched to a gene: 12. The CDR3 sequence is CASSAFRQGINQPQHF. In DNA form, the CDR3 reads TGTGCCAGCAGTGCCTTTAGACAGGGGATCAACCAGCCCCAGCATTTT.

The genes are TRBV5-5 and TRBJ1-3; no clear D. Germline CDR1 and CDR2: SGHKS and YYEKEE (reference sequence). The CDR3 has 15 amino acids. V was trimmed by 3 bases and J by 4 bases, leaving 14 bases between them. The CDR3 loop is CASSSTKTGGNTIYF. The CDR3 bases are TGTGCCAGCAGCTCAACAAAGACGGGAGGAAACACCATATATTTT.

This clone was recorded only once. The DNA for the CDR3 is TGTGCCAGCAGCCCCTGGACAGGGGTTGAAGCTTTCTTT. Protein: CASSPWTGVEAFF. The V and J genes are TRBV3-1 (or the pseudogene TRBV3-2) and TRBJ1-1; 9 bases map to TRBD1. There are 13 residues in the CDR3. V was clipped by 4 bases and J by 7 bases; unmatched bases: 4. Per germline, CDR1 LGHDT and CDR2 YNNKEL (reference sequence).

The gene calls are TRBV29-1 and TRBJ2-5; TRBD1 aligns across 7 bases. The trim removed 6 bases at V and 5 bases at J, leaving 9 bases unmatched. This CDR3 is built from 13 residues. The V gene's germline CDR1 is SQVTM and CDR2 ANQGSEA. DNA of the CDR3: TGCAGCGTAGGGAAGGGGGCTGGGGAGACCCAGTACTTC. Amino acid sequence: CSVGKGAGETQYF.

The gene calls are TRBV18 and TRBJ1-1, with no clear D. The CDR3 length is 12 residues. Germline loops: CDR1 KGHSH, CDR2 LQKENI. Trimming cost V 3 bases and J 8 bases, with 10 bases left between them. CDR3 in DNA: TGTGCCAGCTCACCCGAGAGGCCGGAAGCTTTCTTT. Translation: CASSPERPEAFF.

Written as DNA, the CDR3 is TGTGCCAGCAGTTACTCCCCCTTCCTTCGAGGTTCACCCCTCCACTTT. Encoded protein: CASSYSPFLRGSPLHF. V gene TRBV6-5 combines with J gene TRBJ1-6; no firm D call. Germline CDR1 and CDR2: MNHEY and SVGAGI. V was shortened by 0 bases and J by 9 bases, with 15 bases between the two germline ends. The CDR3 is 16 residues long.

V and J are TRBV7-2 and TRBJ2-2, with D possibly TRBD2 on 6 matching bases. Trimming shortened V by 8 bases and J by 2 bases, and 18 bases separated the two germline ends. The germline gives CDR1 SGHTA, CDR2 FQGNSA. The CDR3 is 16 amino acids. Written as DNA, the CDR3 is TGTGCCAGCCCAAACAGTGGGGGACTTAACACCGGGGAGCTGTTTTTT. It yields the protein CASPNSGGLNTGELFF.

The CDR3 reads CASSKGHRESPLHF. Here the CDR3 DNA reads TGTGCCAGCAGCAAAGGGCACAGGGAATCACCCCTCCACTTT. The rearrangement uses TRBV21-1 and TRBJ1-6; TRBD1 is the table's D call and was not checked against the DNA. TRBV21-1 is a pseudogene. The CDR3 is made up of 14 amino acids.

This sequence joins TRBV19 and TRBJ1-1; D unresolved. Germline CDR1 LNHDA, CDR2 SQIVND (reference sequence). Trimming removed 2 bases from V and 1 base from J, with 11 bases in between. The CDR3 is 15 residues long. The CDR3 nucleotides are TGTGCCAGTAGTATATTCAGGTTGGAGAACACTGAAGCTTTCTTT. Translating gives CASSIFRLENTEAFF.